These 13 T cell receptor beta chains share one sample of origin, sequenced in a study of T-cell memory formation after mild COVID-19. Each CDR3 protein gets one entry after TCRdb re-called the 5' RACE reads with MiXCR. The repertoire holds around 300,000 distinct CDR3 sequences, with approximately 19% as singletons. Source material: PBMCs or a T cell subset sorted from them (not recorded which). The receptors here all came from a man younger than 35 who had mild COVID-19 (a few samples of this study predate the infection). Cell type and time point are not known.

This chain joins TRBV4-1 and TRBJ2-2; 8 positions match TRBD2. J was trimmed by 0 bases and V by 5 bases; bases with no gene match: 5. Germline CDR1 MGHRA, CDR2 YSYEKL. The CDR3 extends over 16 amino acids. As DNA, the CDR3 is TGCGCCAGCAGCACGGGGGGGAGGGCGAACACCGGGGAGCTGTTTTTT. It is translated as CASSTGGRANTGELFF.

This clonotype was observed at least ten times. In DNA, the CDR3 is TGTGCCAGCGGCGGCGGGGTTCGGAGGTCTGGGGCCAACGTCCTGACTTTC. Its protein is CASGGGVRRSGANVLTF. The chain is built from TRBV12-3 or TRBV12-4 and TRBJ2-6; possibly TRBD2 for D (6 bases). The V gene lost 8 bases and the J gene lost 1 base, with 18 bases spanning the gap. This CDR3 has 17 amino acids.

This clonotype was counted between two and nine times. CDR3 sequence (DNA): TGTGCCAGCAGCTTGCGCCCGTACGAAGAGACCCAGTACTTC. It codes for CASSLRPYEETQYF. V and J are TRBV11-2 and TRBJ2-5; no clear D. The CDR3 runs 14 residues. V dropped 3 bases and J dropped 3 bases, with 11 bases sitting between them. From germline, CDR1 is SGHAT and CDR2 FQNNGV.

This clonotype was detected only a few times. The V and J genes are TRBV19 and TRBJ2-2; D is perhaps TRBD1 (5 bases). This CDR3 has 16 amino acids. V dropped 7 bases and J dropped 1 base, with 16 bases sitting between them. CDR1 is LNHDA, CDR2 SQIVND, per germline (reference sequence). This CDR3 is CASKGIRAENTGELFF. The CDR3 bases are TGTGCCAGTAAGGGGATTCGGGCAGAGAACACCGGGGAGCTGTTTTTT.

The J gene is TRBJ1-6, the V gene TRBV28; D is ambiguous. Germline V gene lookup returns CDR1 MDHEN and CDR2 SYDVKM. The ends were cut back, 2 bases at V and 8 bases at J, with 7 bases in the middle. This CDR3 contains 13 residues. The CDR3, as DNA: TGTGCCAGCAGTTTACCGGACTATTCACCCCTCCACTTT. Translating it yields CASSLPDYSPLHF.

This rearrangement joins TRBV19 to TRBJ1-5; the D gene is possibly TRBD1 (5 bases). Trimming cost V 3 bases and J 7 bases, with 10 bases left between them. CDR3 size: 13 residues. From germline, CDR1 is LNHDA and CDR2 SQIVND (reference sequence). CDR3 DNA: TGTGCCAGTAGTATCTGGGACCGGCAGCCCCAGCATTTT. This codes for CASSIWDRQPQHF.

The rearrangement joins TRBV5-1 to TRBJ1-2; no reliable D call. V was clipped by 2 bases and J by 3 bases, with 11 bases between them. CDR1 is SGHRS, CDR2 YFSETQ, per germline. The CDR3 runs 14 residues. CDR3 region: CASSFPGGDYGYTF. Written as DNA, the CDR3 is TGCGCCAGCAGCTTTCCAGGTGGGGACTATGGCTACACCTTC.

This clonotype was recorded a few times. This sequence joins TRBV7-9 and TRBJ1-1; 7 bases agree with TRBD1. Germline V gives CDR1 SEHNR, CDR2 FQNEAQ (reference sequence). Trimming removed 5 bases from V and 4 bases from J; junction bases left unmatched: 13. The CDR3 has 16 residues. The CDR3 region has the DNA TGTGCCAGCAGCCCACGCTTTGGCAGGGGGGCCACTGAAGCTTTCTTT. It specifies CASSPRFGRGATEAFF.

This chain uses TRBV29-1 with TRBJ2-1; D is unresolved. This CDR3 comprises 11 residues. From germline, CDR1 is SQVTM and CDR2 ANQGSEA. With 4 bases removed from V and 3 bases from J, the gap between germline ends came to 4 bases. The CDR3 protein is CSVVHYNEQFF. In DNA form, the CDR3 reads TGCAGCGTTGTCCACTACAATGAGCAGTTCTTC.

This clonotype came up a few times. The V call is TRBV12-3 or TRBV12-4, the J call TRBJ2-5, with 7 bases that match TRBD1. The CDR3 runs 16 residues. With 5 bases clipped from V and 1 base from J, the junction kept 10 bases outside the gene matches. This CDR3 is CASSAGTVFSQETQYF. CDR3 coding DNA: TGTGCCAGCAGTGCCGGGACAGTCTTTTCCCAAGAGACCCAGTACTTC.

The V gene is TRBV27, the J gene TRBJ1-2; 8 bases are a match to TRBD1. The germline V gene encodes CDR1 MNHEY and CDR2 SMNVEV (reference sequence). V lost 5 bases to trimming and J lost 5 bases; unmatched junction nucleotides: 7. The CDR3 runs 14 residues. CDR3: CASSPAGGSYGYTF. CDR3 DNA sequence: TGTGCCAGCAGTCCCGCAGGGGGCAGTTATGGCTACACCTTC.

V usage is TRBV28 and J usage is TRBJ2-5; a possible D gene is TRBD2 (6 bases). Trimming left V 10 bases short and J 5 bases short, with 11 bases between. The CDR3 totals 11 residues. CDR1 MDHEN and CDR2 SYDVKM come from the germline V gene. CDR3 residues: CATGVRETQYF. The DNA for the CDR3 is TGTGCCACGGGGGTCCGGGAGACCCAGTACTTC.

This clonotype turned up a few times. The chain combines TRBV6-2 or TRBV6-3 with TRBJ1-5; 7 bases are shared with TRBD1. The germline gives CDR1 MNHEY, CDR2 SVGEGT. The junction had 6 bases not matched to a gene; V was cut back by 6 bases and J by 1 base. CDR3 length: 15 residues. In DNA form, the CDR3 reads TGTGCCAGCAGAATACAGGGGCAGAGCAATCAGCCCCAGCATTTT. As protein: CASRIQGQSNQPQHF.